Included here is one T cell receptor beta chain sequence, with context. The assay was immunoSEQ multiplex PCR, and TCRdb's table has in-frame clones only and misses some. In the table there are under 85,000 clones, roughly 93% of which are singletons. Trimming stripped 5 bases from V and 4 bases from J, with 3 bases between. Germline CDR1 reads MDHEN; CDR2 reads SYDVKM. The CDR3 loop spans 11 amino acids. The sample is drawn from a study of technical replicates of blood from a few donors. This receptor was obtained from a human donor in good health. The source material was T cells isolated from PBMCs. The chain has TRBV28 and TRBJ1-5; D is undetermined. The CDR3 DNA is TGTGCCAGCAGTGAGAATCAGCCCCAGCATTTT. Protein product: CASSENQPQHF.